The rows below give T cell receptor beta chains drawn from one sample of a study of blood T cell repertoires in COVID-19. Method: immunoSEQ multiplex PCR; TCRdb's copy keeps in-frame clones and lacks some. Of roughly 310,000 clones listed, roughly 90% are singletons. Sequenced: PBMCs or T cells enriched from blood (not recorded which). These receptors were obtained from a man aged 60 to 75 who had recovered from COVID-19. The CDR3 runs from the conserved cysteine through the conserved F or W. A D gene is named only where the DNA matches it firmly. Size is omitted from some rows. Given values are once, few, many or a class for expanded clones.

>NA|19|TRBJ1-6|TRBV28|NA
TGTGCCAGCAGTTTATACTGGGGCCCATGGGGGGGTTTTGATTCACCCCTCCACTTT
CASSLYWGPWGGFDSPLHF
>NA|15|TRBJ2-2|TRBV18|NA
TGTGCCAGCTCAGGACAATCCTTCGACACCGGGGAGCTGTTTTTT
CASSGQSFDTGELFF
>NA|16|TRBJ1-3|TRBV18|NA
TGTGCCAGCTCACCATTAGACGGGTCCTCTGGAAACACCATATATTTT
CASSPLDGSSGNTIYF
>NA|15|TRBJ1-5|TRBV2|NA
TGTGCCAGCAGTGAAGCAATTTCGTCAGTTCAGCCCCAGCATTTT
CASSEAISSVQPQHF
>NA|14|TRBJ1-5|TRBV6-1|NA
TGTGCCAGCAGTGAATTTAGCGTCAATCAGCCCCAGCATTTT
CASSEFSVNQPQHF
>TRBD1|16|TRBJ2-7|TRBV4-1|few
TGCGCCAGCAGCCAAGGCCAAGGACAGGGGGTCTACGAGCAGTACTTC
CASSQGQGQGVYEQYF
>NA|14|TRBJ2-7|TRBV7-9|NA
TGTGCCAGCAGCCCGATGGGCAAGTACTACGAGCAGTACTTC
CASSPMGKYYEQYF
>TRBD2|16|TRBJ2-5|TRBV3-1/TRBV3-2|NA
TGTGCCAGCAGCCTAACTACTAGCGGGGGGATCGAGACCCAGTACTTC
CASSLTTSGGIETQYF
>NA|15|TRBJ1-2|TRBV24-1|NA
TGTGCCACCAGTGATGGGGACACGTCGGTTTTGGGCTACACCTTC
CATSDGDTSVLGYTF
>TRBD1|14|TRBJ1-2|TRBV19|NA
TGTGCCAGTAGCAGACAGGGAGGTAACTATGGCTACACCTTC
CASSRQGGNYGYTF
>TRBD2|15|TRBJ2-1|TRBV6-5|NA
TGTGCCAGCAGTTACTCTGGACTAGCTAGTGGTGAGCAGTTCTTC
CASSYSGLASGEQFF
>NA|12|TRBJ2-1|TRBV11-1|NA
TGTGCCAGCAGCTTACCAGGGAATGAGCAGTTCTTC
CASSLPGNEQFF
>TRBD1|16|TRBJ2-7|TRBV4-1|NA
TGCGCCAGCAGCCGAGGGACCGGGACAGACGCCTACGAGCAGTACTTC
CASSRGTGTDAYEQYF
>NA|16|TRBJ2-7|TRBV6-1|NA
TGTGCCAGCAGTGACGAATACCTCTCCCAGGTCTACGAGCAGTACTTC
CASSDEYLSQVYEQYF
>TRBD1|15|TRBJ2-7|TRBV6-5|NA
TGTGCCAGCAGCTATCGGGACAGGGGTCCCTACGAGCAGTACTTC
CASSYRDRGPYEQYF
>NA|14|TRBJ1-6|TRBV19|NA
TGTGCCAGTAGTGCAGGGTTATCTAATTCACCCCTCCACTTT
CASSAGLSNSPLHF
>TRBD1|15|TRBJ2-3|TRBV4-1|NA
TGCGCCAGCAGCCTCCGGGACAGGGACACAGATACGCAGTATTTT
CASSLRDRDTDTQYF
>NA|12|TRBJ2-2|TRBV12-3/TRBV12-4|NA
TGTGCCAGCAGTTTAGGGAGCGGGGAGCTGTTTTTT
CASSLGSGELFF
>NA|13|TRBJ1-5|TRBV3-1/TRBV3-2|NA
TGTGCCAGCAGCCGGGCCTATAATCAGCCCCAGCATTTT
CASSRAYNQPQHF
>TRBD1|13|TRBJ1-5|TRBV19|NA
TGTGCCAGTAGCGACAGGGCAACCGAGCCCCAGCATTTT
CASSDRATEPQHF
>TRBD2|15|TRBJ2-1|TRBV7-8|NA
TGTGCCAGCAGCTTAGGGTGGGGGGGAGTAAATGAGCAGTTCTTC
CASSLGWGGVNEQFF
>TRBD2|14|TRBJ2-7|TRBV5-1|NA
TGCGCCAGCAGCTATAGCGGGGATCGTACCGAGCAGTACTTC
CASSYSGDRTEQYF
>NA|13|TRBJ2-6|TRBV24-1|NA
TGTGCCACTTCGGTTCCTGGGGCCAACGTCCTGACTTTC
CATSVPGANVLTF
>NA|15|TRBJ1-3|TRBV18|NA
TGTGCCAGCTCATCGGGGAGAACAGCTGGAAACACCATATATTTT
CASSSGRTAGNTIYF
>TRBD2|15|TRBJ2-1|TRBV3-1/TRBV3-2|few
TGTGCCAGCAGCCAAGAGGGACTAGCGGGAAATGAGCAGTTCTTC
CASSQEGLAGNEQFF
>NA|14|TRBJ2-2|TRBV6-5|NA
TGTGCCAGCAGCCTACTTGGAGCAGTCGGGGAGCTGTTTTTT
CASSLLGAVGELFF
>NA|17|TRBJ1-6|TRBV10-2|NA
TGCGCCAGCAGTGACGAAAGGGGGAGCTCCTATAATTCACCCCTCCACTTT
CASSDERGSSYNSPLHF
>TRBD1|15|TRBJ1-5|TRBV10-3|NA
TGTGCCATCAGTGGGACAGGAGGAGGCAATCAGCCCCAGCATTTT
CAISGTGGGNQPQHF
>NA|14|TRBJ1-5|TRBV4-2|NA
TGTGCCAGCAGCCCAGACGGGTCAAATCAGCCCCAGCATTTT
CASSPDGSNQPQHF
>TRBD1|13|TRBJ1-5|TRBV7-8|NA
TGTGCCAGCCAGGGGGTAGGTAGTCAGCCCCAGCATTTT
CASQGVGSQPQHF
>TRBD2|12|TRBJ2-7|TRBV6-5|NA
TGTGCCAGCAGCCCGGGACTACACGAGCAGTACTTC
CASSPGLHEQYF
>TRBD1|15|TRBJ2-1|TRBV6-6|few
TGTGCCAGCAGTTACGGACAGGGGTTCTACAATGAGCAGTTCTTC
CASSYGQGFYNEQFF
>NA|13|TRBJ1-4|TRBV9|once
TGTGCCAGCAGCGTAGGGGAGAAAACTGAACTGTTTTTT
CASSVGEKTELFF
>TRBD1|14|TRBJ1-5|TRBV2|NA
TGTGCCAGCAGGGGGACAGGGCTGGGGCAGCCCCAGCATTTT
CASRGTGLGQPQHF